Listed here are 13 T cell receptor beta chains from one sample, sequenced in a study of cytotoxic CD8 clonotypes in ibrutinib-treated CLL. Sequenced by immunoSEQ multiplex PCR; TCRdb stores in-frame clones only, minus some. There are about 130,000 clones in the sample; 70% to 80% occur only once, and roughly 13% lies in the top ten. Sequenced material: PBMCs, taken after 12 months of ibrutinib treatment. The receptors were gathered from a human donor with chronic lymphocytic leukemia.

V is TRBV7-9 and J is TRBJ1-3; TRBD1 matches 8 bases. The V segment lost 5 bases and the J segment 0 bases; nucleotides outside the gene matches: 6. Germline CDR1 is SEHNR and CDR2 is FQNEAQ (reference sequence). CDR3 size: 16 residues. In nucleotides, the CDR3 is TGTGCCAGCAGCAGCCGCGACAGGGGCTCTGGAAACACCATATATTTT. Translation gives CASSSRDRGSGNTIYF.

This clone was picked up one time. The J gene is TRBJ2-3, the V gene TRBV7-2; TRBD2 matches 10 bases. CDR3 length: 15 residues. V lost 4 bases and J lost 3; bases outside the gene matches: 4. Looked up from germline, CDR1 is SGHTA and CDR2 is FQGNSA. The CDR3: CASSYGLAVTDTQYF. The DNA of the CDR3 is TGTGCCAGCAGCTACGGACTAGCGGTAACAGATACGCAGTATTTT.

The genes are TRBV5-1 and TRBJ2-7, with D perhaps TRBD2 (6 bases). CDR1 is SGHRS, CDR2 YFSETQ, per germline. The CDR3 totals 15 residues. With 1 base removed from V and 2 bases from J, the gap between germline ends came to 13 bases. CDR3 region: CASSLFQAGAYEQYF. In DNA form, the CDR3 reads TGCGCCAGCAGCTTGTTTCAAGCGGGTGCCTACGAGCAGTACTTC.

The genes are TRBV28 and TRBJ1-1; D remains ambiguous. Trimming left V 2 bases short and J 2 bases short, with 12 bases between. CDR3 length equals 15 residues. The germline V gene has CDR1 MDHEN and CDR2 SYDVKM. The CDR3 DNA sequence: TGTGCCAGCAGTTTAACATCCGTCTCCAACACTGAAGCTTTCTTT. Translation: CASSLTSVSNTEAFF.

This clone is a singleton in its sample. This chain uses TRBV9 with TRBJ2-7; 9 positions agree with TRBD1. V lost 2 bases, J lost 2 bases, and 2 bases stayed unmatched. The V gene's germline CDR1 is SGDLS and CDR2 YYNGEE. CDR3 length: 14 amino acids. This CDR3 is CASSVRDRAYEQYF. The CDR3 bases are TGTGCCAGCAGCGTTCGGGACAGGGCCTACGAGCAGTACTTC.

The gene calls are TRBV21-1 and TRBJ2-7. TRBV21-1 is annotated as a pseudogene. The CDR3 extends over 17 amino acids. The CDR3 DNA is TGTGCCAGCAGCAGACACACCGGGACGGACGTCGCCTACGAGCAGTACTTC. Residues: CASSRHTGTDVAYEQYF.

CDR3 residues: CASSESRGAYEKLFF. The CDR3 nucleotides read TGTGCCAGCAGCGAATCCAGGGGGGCGTATGAAAAACTGTTTTTT. The V call is TRBV9, the J call TRBJ1-4; 7 positions match TRBD1. Trimming took 3 bases from V and 6 from J; bases not matched to a gene: 8. Per the germline V gene, CDR1 is SGDLS and CDR2 is YYNGEE. This CDR3 is 15 amino acids long.

The chain has TRBV9 and TRBJ2-2; 12 bases line up with TRBD2. The length of the CDR3 is 20 residues. Losses at the gene ends were 0 bases for V and 1 base for J; bases not matched to a gene: 10. Germline CDR1 is SGDLS and CDR2 is YYNGEE. CDR3 in DNA: TGTGCCAGCAGCGTAGTTTCCGGGACTAGCGGGTATTGGAACACCGGGGAGCTGTTTTTT. It codes for CASSVVSGTSGYWNTGELFF.

This chain joins TRBV7-2 and TRBJ2-1; tentative D call: TRBD1 (6 bases). V gave up 3 bases and J gave up 6 bases, with 21 bases separating them. This CDR3 has 17 residues. Germline V gene data show CDR1 as SGHTA and CDR2 as FQGNSA. The CDR3 region is CASSFKTGGTSGNEQFF. The CDR3 region has the DNA TGTGCCAGCAGCTTCAAGACAGGAGGAACCTCGGGCAATGAGCAGTTCTTC. Drawing the rest from reference TRBV7-2 and TRBJ2-1, the complete variable domain is GAGVSQSPSNKVTEKGKDVELRCDPISGHTALYWYRQSLGQGLEFLIYFQGNSAPDKSGLPSDRFSAERTGGSVSTLTIQRTQQEDSAVYLCASSFKTGGTSGNEQFFGPGTRLTVL.

The gene calls are TRBV18 and TRBJ1-3, with D possibly TRBD1 on 5 matching bases. CDR1 and CDR2 (germline): KGHSH, LQKENI. There are 23 residues in the CDR3. Trimming cost V 1 base and J 0 bases, with 31 bases left between them. The CDR3 sequence is CASSPRGLTVGDQYYFSGNTIYF. The CDR3 DNA reads TGTGCCAGCTCACCACGCGGTTTAACTGTCGGGGACCAATATTACTTCTCTGGAAACACCATATATTTT.

The chain joins TRBV5-4 to TRBJ2-1; TRBD2 matches at 10 bases. The CDR3 runs 14 residues. The ends lost 3 bases at V and 8 bases at J; junction bases unmatched: 5. Germline-derived CDR1 and CDR2 are SGHNT and YYREEE (reference sequence). CDR3 coding DNA: TGTGCCAGCAGCTCTAGCGGGAGTACGGATGAGCAGTTCTTC. This gives the protein CASSSSGSTDEQFF.

The chain uses TRBV4-1 and TRBJ1-2; D ambiguous. The CDR3 is 15 amino acids. V lost 0 bases to trimming and J lost 3 bases, with 11 bases between them. Germline CDR1 and CDR2: MGHRA and YSYEKL. In DNA form, the CDR3 reads TGCGCCAGCAGCCAAGACCCGTTTGGGGACTATGGCTACACCTTC. It is translated as CASSQDPFGDYGYTF.

This chain joins TRBV6-5 and TRBJ2-6; D unresolved. Germline V gene data show CDR1 as MNHEY and CDR2 as SVGAGI. The CDR3 runs to 12 residues. The germline V and J ends were trimmed by 6 bases and 0 bases, with 0 bases remaining between them. CDR3 in DNA: TGTGCCAGCAGCTCTGGGGCCAACGTCCTGACTTTC. Translation gives CASSSGANVLTF.